The source of this T cell receptor (beta chain) is a study of CD8+CD57+ T cells in acquired aplastic anemia. Study details: Roughly 3.2 ug was the average amount of DNA from sorted CD4+ and CD8+ cells.

Comment on this clonotype: Its target is not known. A junction end diverges from the germline sequence, so it may reflect a read error.

Genomic DNA templated the TCR beta VDJ and CDR3 profiling. Each CDR3 protein is one row after TCRdb ran MiXCR on the reads. The sample yields hundreds of thousands of distinct CDR3 sequences, about 70% seen once. Notes on the study in general: Patients and controls shared just under 30 CD8+ CDR3 sequences, highly expressed in patients.

This sequence originates from a human donor in good health, serving as a control. Sequencing input: sorted CD4+, CD8+, or CD8+CD57+ T cells (not recorded which) from PBMCs.

CDR3 bases: TGTGCCACCAGCAGGGCATATGCAGCCTTGAACACTGAAGCTTTCTTT. It yields the protein CATSRAYAALNTEAFF. The chain carries TRBV7-9 and TRBJ1-1; D might be TRBD1 (5 bases). The CDR3 covers 16 residues. Germline assignment: CDR1 SEHNR and CDR2 FQNEAQ (reference sequence).